This T cell receptor beta chain derives from a study of control samples from healthy donors and cancer patients (dated by TCRdb to the early 2020s). The method behind the library was the immunoSEQ multiplex PCR assay. TCRdb's version of the immuneACCESS table is confined to in-frame rearrangements and falls short of the full clone set. An unresolved V gene accounts for under half of the shortfall where checked; the remainder is of unknown origin. This sample comprises roughly 450,000 clones, around 90% of them detected only once. The ten most abundant clones make up around 6.8% of the sample. The sample holds one count of this clone. The antigen it binds to is not known. No clone much larger than this one lies a single base away; base qualities are absent. This clonotype was sampled from a middle-aged man with head and neck cancer. The sample comprised PBMCs.

Read as DNA, the sequence is TGCGCCAGCAGCTTCCAGGGTGGCACCGGGGAGCTGTTTTTT. Protein translation: CASSFQGGTGELFF. The chain is encoded by TRBV5-1 joined to TRBJ2-2, and possibly TRBD1, on 5 matching bases. V and J lose 2 bases and 4 bases, and a span of 9 bases separates them. Per the germline V gene, SGHRS is the CDR1 and YFSETQ is the CDR2. Reading from cysteine to phenylalanine, the CDR3 counts 14 amino acids. The entry retains the CDR3 DNA only, 42 bases that are in frame from base 1.